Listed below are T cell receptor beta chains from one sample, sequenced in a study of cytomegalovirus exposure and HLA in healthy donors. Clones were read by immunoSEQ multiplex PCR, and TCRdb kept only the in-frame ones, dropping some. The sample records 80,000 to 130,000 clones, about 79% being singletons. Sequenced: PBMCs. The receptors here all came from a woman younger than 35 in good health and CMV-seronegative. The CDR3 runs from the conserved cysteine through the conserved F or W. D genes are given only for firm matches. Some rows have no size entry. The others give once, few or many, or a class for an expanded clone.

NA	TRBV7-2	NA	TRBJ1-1	TGTGCCAGCAGCTTAGGTCTAGACAGCTCTGAAGCTTTCTTT	CASSLGLDSSEAFF
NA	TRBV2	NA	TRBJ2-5	TGTGCCAGCAGTGAAGCCACTAGGCGAGAGACCCAGTACTTC	CASSEATRRETQYF
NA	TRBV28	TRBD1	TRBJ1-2	TGTGCCAGCAGTCCGAACAGGGGGCGGGGCTACACCTTC	CASSPNRGRGYTF
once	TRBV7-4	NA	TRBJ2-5	TGTGCCAGCAGCTTAATGGTCAGGGCGGAGACCCAGTACTTC	CASSLMVRAETQYF
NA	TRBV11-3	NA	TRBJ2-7	TGTGCCAGCAGCTTAGCCCCCGACAGGGAGCAGTACTTC	CASSLAPDREQYF
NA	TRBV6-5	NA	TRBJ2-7	TGTGCCAGCAGCTACCTCCCGGGACTTCACTACGAGCAGTACTTC	CASSYLPGLHYEQYF
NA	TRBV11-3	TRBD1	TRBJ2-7	TGTGCCAGCAGCGCTAACCGGGACAGGGATAACTCCTACGAGCAGTACTTC	CASSANRDRDNSYEQYF
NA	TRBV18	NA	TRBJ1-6	TGTGCCAGCTCACCAGATGTGGGGGCTGGTCTGGGTTCACCCCTCCACTTT	CASSPDVGAGLGSPLHF
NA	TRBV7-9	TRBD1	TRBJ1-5	TGTGCCAGCAGCCCACAGGGGGAGAATCAGCCCCAGCATTTT	CASSPQGENQPQHF
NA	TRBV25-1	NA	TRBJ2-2	TGTGCCAGCAGTGGGGGGGACAGTGACACCGGGGAGCTGTTTTTT	CASSGGDSDTGELFF
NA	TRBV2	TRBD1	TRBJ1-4	TGTGCCAGCAGTGTACAGGGGGCTAATGAAAAACTGTTTTTT	CASSVQGANEKLFF
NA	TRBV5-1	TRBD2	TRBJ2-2	TGCGCCAGCAGCTTGTATGCCCGGGACTACAAGAACACCGGGGAGCTGTTTTTT	CASSLYARDYKNTGELFF
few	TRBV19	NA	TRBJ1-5	TGTGCCAGTACGGACACGGGCGAACCCCAGCATTTT	CASTDTGEPQHF
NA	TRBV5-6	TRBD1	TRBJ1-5	TGTGCCAGCAGCTTGGGGGACAGGAACAATCAGCCCCAGCATTTT	CASSLGDRNNQPQHF
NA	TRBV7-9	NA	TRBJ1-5	TGTGCCAGCAGCTTAGGACAGGGCAATCAGCCCCAGCATTTT	CASSLGQGNQPQHF
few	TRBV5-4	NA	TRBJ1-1	TGTGCCAGCAGCTATTCTCAGGCGGGTGAAGCTTTCTTT	CASSYSQAGEAFF
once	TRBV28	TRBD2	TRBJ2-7	TGTGCCAGCAACCTAGCGGGAGGCTCCTACGAGCAGTACTTC	CASNLAGGSYEQYF
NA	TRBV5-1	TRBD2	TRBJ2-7	TGCGCCAGCAGCTTGTTGGTAGCGGGGGGGTCCTCCTACGAGCAGTACTTC	CASSLLVAGGSSYEQYF
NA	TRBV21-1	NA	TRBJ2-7	TGTGCCAGCAGCATCTCTAAGTCGGGAGGGTACGAGCAGTACTTC	CASSISKSGGYEQYF
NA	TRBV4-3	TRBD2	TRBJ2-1	TGCGCCAGCAGCCAGGGGCTAGCGGGGGGAACCTACAATGAGCAGTTCTTC	CASSQGLAGGTYNEQFF
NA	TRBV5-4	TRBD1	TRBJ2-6	TGTGCCAGCAGCTCCTGGACAGGGATAAGTGGGGCCAACGTCCTGACTTTC	CASSSWTGISGANVLTF
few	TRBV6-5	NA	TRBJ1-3	TGTGCCAGCAGAACTTCGACAGGATCTGGAAACACCATATATTTT	CASRTSTGSGNTIYF
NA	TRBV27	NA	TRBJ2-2	TGTGCCAGCAAAAGGGAGAAGGAGAACACCGGGGAGCTGTTTTTT	CASKREKENTGELFF
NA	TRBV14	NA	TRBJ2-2	TGTGCCAGCAGCCAAGATTTCGGAGGGCGCACCGGGGAGCTGTTTTTT	CASSQDFGGRTGELFF
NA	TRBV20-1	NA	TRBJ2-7	TGCAGTGCCCCATACTCCTACGAGCAGTACTTC	CSAPYSYEQYF
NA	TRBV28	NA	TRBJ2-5	TGTGCCAGCAGTAACCCGAGGCTGAAAGTCAAAGAGACCCAGTACTTC	CASSNPRLKVKETQYF
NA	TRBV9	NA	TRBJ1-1	TGTGCCAGCAGCGAGAGCGCTCTGAACACTGAAGCTTTCTTT	CASSESALNTEAFF
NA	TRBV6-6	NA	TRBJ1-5	TGTGCCAGCACCAACGGCGGGGGTACTAGCAATCAGCCCCAGCATTTT	CASTNGGGTSNQPQHF
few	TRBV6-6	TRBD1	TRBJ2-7	TGTGCCAGCAGTCCGGGACAGGGACTCTACGAGCAGTACTTC	CASSPGQGLYEQYF
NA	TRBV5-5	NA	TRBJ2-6	TGTGCCAGCAGCTTCCTTGCAGTCTCTGGGGCCAACGTCCTGACTTTC	CASSFLAVSGANVLTF
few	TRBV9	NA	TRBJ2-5	TGTGCCACCGACCCCCATCGTGGGCATCAAGAGACCCAGTACTTC	CATDPHRGHQETQYF
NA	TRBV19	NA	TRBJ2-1	TGTGCCAGTAGTGGCACCAGCTCCTACAATGAGCAGTTCTTC	CASSGTSSYNEQFF
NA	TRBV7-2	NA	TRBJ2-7	TGTGCCAGCAGCTTATATCTCGGACTTATAGAGCAGTACTTC	CASSLYLGLIEQYF
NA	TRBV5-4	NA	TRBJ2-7	TGTGCCAGCAGCCAGGGCGGCAGCTACTACGAGCAGTACTTC	CASSQGGSYYEQYF
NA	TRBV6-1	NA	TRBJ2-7	TGTGCCAGCAGTGAAAATCCGGCAGGGTCGGACGAGCAGTACTTC	CASSENPAGSDEQYF
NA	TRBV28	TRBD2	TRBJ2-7	TGTGCCAGCAGTTTAGCGGGAGGGAGCTACGAGCAGTACTTC	CASSLAGGSYEQYF